The present T cell receptor (beta chain) was sequenced within a study of radiotherapy plus CTLA-4 blockade in lung cancer. Study findings and constraints: Clones of tumor-derived TCRs expanded in blood after radiotherapy plus ipilimumab. With interferon-beta, early dynamics of blood T cell clones were reported to best predict response.

Clones were sequenced by immunoSEQ multiplex PCR, and TCRdb holds only the in-frame ones, with some missing. In the table there are 75,000 to 100,000 clones, just over 85% of which are singletons. The CDR3 runs 16 residues. V shed 3 bases and J shed 2 bases, with 15 bases lying between them. In germline, CDR1 is SGHRS, CDR2 YFSETQ. About this clone: The antigen is unknown.

This rearrangement joins TRBV5-1 to TRBJ2-1, with D possibly TRBD2 on 6 matching bases. The sequencing here drew on peripheral blood, taken from a patient treated with radiotherapy plus ipilimumab. This receptor was obtained from a human donor with non-small cell lung cancer that progressed on radiotherapy plus ipilimumab. The CDR3 here is CASSSFRGNTYNEQFF. In DNA form, the CDR3 reads TGCGCCAGCAGCTCCTTTCGCGGGAACACCTACAATGAGCAGTTCTTC.